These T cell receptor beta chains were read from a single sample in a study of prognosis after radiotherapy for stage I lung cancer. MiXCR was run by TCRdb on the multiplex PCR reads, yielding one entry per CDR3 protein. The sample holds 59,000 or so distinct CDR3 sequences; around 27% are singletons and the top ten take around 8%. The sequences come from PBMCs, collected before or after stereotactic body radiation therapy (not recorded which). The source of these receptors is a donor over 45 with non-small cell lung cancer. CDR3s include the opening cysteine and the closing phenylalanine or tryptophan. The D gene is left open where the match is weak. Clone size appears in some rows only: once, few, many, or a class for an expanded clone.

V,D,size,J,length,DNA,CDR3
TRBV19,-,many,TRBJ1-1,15,TGTGCCAGTAGTACTACAAGGACGGGGAACACTGAAGCTTTCTTT,CASSTTRTGNTEAFF
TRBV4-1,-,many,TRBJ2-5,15,TGCGCCAGCAGCTTGTCTGGACGTACTCAAGAGACCCAGTACTTC,CASSLSGRTQETQYF
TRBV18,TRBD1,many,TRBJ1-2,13,TGTGCCAGCTCAGGACAGGGGAACTATGGCTACACCTTC,CASSGQGNYGYTF
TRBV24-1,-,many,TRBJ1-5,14,TGTGCCACCAGTGACCCCGGGACAAATCAGCCCCAGCATTTT,CATSDPGTNQPQHF
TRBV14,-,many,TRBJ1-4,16,TGTGCCAGCAGCCAATTCCGAGCTGATATTAATGAAAAACTGTTTTTT,CASSQFRADINEKLFF
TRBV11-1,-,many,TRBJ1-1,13,TGTGCCAGCAGATCCACACCGAACACTGAAGCTTTCTTT,CASRSTPNTEAFF
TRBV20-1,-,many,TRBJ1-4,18,TGCAGTGCTAGGAGGGCTTTCGGGGGCGGGGGATATAATGAAAAACTGTTTTTT,CSARRAFGGGGYNEKLFF
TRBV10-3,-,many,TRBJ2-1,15,TGTGCCACCACGACAGGCCCTAACTCCTACAATGAGCAGTTCTTC,CATTTGPNSYNEQFF
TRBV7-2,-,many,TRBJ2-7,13,TGTGCCAGCAGCTTAAAGGGATCCTACGAGCAGTACTTC,CASSLKGSYEQYF
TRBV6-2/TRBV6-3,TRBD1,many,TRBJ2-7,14,TGTGCCAGCAGTGAAGGGACAGGGGCGGGGGAGCAGTACTTC,CASSEGTGAGEQYF
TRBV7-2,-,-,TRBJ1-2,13,TGTGCCAGCAGCTTAGTTGAGGACGATCTTGACACCTTC,CASSLVEDDLDTF
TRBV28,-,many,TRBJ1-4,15,TGTGCCAGCAGTTTGCCCCAGGCTAGTAATGAAAAACTGTTTTTT,CASSLPQASNEKLFF
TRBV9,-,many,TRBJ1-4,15,TGTGCCAGCAGCGTAGCAGGTTCGGCTAATGAAAAACTGTTTTTT,CASSVAGSANEKLFF
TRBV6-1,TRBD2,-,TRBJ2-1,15,TGTGCCAGCAGTCCCACTAGCGGGTCCTACAATGAGCAGTTCTTC,CASSPTSGSYNEQFF
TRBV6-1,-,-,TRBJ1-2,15,TGTGCCAGCAGTCCCCAGTCGGCGCGTGGCTATGGCTACACCTTC,CASSPQSARGYGYTF
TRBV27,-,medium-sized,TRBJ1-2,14,TGTGCCAGCAGTTTATCCCTCGGTGTGGGCGGCTACACCTTC,CASSLSLGVGGYTF
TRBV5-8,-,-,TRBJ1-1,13,TGTGCCAGCAGCTTAACATGGAACACTGAAGCTTTCTTT,CASSLTWNTEAFF
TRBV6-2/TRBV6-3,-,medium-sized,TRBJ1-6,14,TGTGCCAGCAGCGGCCCCACGACAGTTTCACCCCTCCACTTT,CASSGPTTVSPLHF
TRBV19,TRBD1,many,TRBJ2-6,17,TGTGCCAGTAGTTCTACCACAGGGGTCGCTGGGGCCAACGTCCTGACTTTC,CASSSTTGVAGANVLTF
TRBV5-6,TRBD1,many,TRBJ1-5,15,TGTGCCAGCAGCTCCGGGACAGGGGGCAGTCAGCCCCAGCATTTT,CASSSGTGGSQPQHF
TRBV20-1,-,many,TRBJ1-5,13,TGCAGTGCTAAAACATCGGGGGCTCAGCCCCAGCATTTT,CSAKTSGAQPQHF
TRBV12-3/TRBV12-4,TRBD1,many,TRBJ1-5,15,TGTGCCAGCAGTACACAGGGGGCAAGGAATCAGCCCCAGCATTTT,CASSTQGARNQPQHF
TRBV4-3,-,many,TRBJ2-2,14,TGCGCCAGCAGCCAAGTAGGGAACACCGGGGAGCTGTTTTTT,CASSQVGNTGELFF
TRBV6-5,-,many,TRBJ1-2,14,TGTGCCAGCAGTTACGGGCAGTTAAACTATGGCTACACCTTC,CASSYGQLNYGYTF
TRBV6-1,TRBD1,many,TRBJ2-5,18,TGTGCCAGCAGTGGAAAGGACAGGGCGATGAGTAGAGGAGAGACCCAGTACTTC,CASSGKDRAMSRGETQYF
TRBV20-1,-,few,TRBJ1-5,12,TGCAGTGCTAGAGATAATTGGGGCGCCCAGCATTTT,CSARDNWGAQHF
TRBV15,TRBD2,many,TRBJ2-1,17,TGTGCCACCAGCAGAGATGGGGCGGGGGGATTCTACAATGAGCAGTTCTTC,CATSRDGAGGFYNEQFF
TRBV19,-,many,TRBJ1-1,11,TGTGCCAGTAGTTATTACACTGAAGCTTTCTTT,CASSYYTEAFF
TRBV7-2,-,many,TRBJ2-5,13,TGTGCCAGCAGCAGGGGCCAGGCCCAGGACCAGTACTTC,CASSRGQAQDQYF